The clone carrying this T cell receptor (beta chain) was seen a few times. Its specificity is unknown. Libraries of TCR beta came from quantitative 5'-RACE with molecular barcodes. MiXCR was run by TCRdb on the 5' RACE reads, yielding one entry per CDR3 protein. The repertoire consists of 650,000 to 800,000 distinct CDR3 sequences, with around 20% occurring once and the leading ten covering around 19%. The data stem from a study of CD8 T cells in ankylosing spondylitis. General study points: Characteristic, it appeared, of ankylosing spondylitis blood was a TCR beta motif of eight or nine highly homologous variants. Disease-linked clones had a CD8+ phenotype and relatively low frequency in peripheral blood. Within matched ankylosing spondylitis synovial fluid, disease-linked clones were reportedly significantly enriched. Reactive arthritis synovial fluid and blood were previously reported to contain some motif variants.

The CDR3 spans 14 residues. After removal of 5 bases from V and 7 bases from J, the junction contained 1 base not matched to a gene. Germline V lookup: CDR1 KGHSH, CDR2 LQKENI. The gene calls are TRBV18 and TRBJ2-1, with 14 bases identical to TRBD2. The specimen was blood, either unsorted or a sorted T cell fraction (not recorded which). The source is a male donor with ankylosing spondylitis. Here the CDR3 DNA reads TGTGCCAGCTCAGGGACTAGCGGGAGTAATGAGCAGTTCTTC. Translation gives CASSGTSGSNEQFF.